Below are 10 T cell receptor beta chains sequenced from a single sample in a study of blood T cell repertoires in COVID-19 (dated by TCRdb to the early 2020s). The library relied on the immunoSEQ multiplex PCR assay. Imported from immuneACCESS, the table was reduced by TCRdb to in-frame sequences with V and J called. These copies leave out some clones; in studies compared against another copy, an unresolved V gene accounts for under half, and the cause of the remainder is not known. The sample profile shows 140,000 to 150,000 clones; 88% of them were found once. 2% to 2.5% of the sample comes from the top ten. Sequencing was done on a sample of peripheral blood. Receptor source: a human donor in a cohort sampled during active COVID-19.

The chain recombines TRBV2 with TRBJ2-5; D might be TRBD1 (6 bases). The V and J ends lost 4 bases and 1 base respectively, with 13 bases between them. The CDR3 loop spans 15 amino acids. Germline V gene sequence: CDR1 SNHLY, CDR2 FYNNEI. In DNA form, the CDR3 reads TGTGCCAGCAGTGCGGACAGAGGCATCCAAGAGACCCAGTACTTC. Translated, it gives CASSADRGIQETQYF.

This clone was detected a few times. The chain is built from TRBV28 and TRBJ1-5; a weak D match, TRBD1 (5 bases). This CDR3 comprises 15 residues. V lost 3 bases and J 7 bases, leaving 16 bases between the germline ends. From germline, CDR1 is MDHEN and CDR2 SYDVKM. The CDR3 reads CASSFPTVGRQPQHF. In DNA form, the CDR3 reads TGTGCCAGCAGTTTCCCTACCGTGGGGCGGCAGCCCCAGCATTTT.

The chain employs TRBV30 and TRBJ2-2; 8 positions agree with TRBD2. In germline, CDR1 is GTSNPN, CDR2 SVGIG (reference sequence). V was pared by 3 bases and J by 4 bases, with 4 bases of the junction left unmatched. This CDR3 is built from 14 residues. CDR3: CAWSGTRGTGELFF. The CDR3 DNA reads TGTGCCTGGAGCGGGACTAGGGGCACCGGGGAGCTGTTTTTT.

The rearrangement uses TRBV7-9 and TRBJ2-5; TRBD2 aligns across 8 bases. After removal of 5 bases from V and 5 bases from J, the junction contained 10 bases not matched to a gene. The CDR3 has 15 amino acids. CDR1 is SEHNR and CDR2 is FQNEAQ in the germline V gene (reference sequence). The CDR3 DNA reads TGTGCCAGCAGCCGGGCCACGGGGGGGCAGGAGACCCAGTACTTC. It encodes CASSRATGGQETQYF.

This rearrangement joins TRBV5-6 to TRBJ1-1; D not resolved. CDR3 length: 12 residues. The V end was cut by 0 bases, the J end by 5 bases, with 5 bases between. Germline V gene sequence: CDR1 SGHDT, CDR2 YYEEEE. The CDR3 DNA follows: TGTGCCAGCAGCTTGGGACTGACTGAAGCTTTCTTT. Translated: CASSLGLTEAFF.

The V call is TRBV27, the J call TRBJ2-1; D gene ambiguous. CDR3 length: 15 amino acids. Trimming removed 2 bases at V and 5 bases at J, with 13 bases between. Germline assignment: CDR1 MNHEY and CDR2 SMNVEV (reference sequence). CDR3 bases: TGTGCCAGCAGTTTAGACGAACGGCGGAACAATGAGCAGTTCTTC. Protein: CASSLDERRNNEQFF.

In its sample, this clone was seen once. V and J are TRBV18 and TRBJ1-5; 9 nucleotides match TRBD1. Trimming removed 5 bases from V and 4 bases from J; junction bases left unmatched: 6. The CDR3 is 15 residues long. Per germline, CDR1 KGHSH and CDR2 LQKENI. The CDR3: CASSTTGGGNQPQHF. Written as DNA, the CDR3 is TGTGCCAGCTCAACCACAGGGGGCGGGAATCAGCCCCAGCATTTT.

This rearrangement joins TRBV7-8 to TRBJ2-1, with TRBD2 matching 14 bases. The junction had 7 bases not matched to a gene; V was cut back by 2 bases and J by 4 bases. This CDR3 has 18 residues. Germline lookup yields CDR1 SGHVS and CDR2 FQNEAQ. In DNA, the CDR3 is TGTGCCAGCAGCTTAAGGGCCAGGACTAGCGGGGGGTACAATGAGCAGTTCTTC. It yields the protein CASSLRARTSGGYNEQFF.

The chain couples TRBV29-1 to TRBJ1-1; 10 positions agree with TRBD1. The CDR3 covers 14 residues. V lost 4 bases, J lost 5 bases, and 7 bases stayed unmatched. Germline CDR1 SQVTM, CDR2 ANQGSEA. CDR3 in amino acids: CSVVTPDRGTEAFF. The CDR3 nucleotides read TGCAGCGTTGTTACCCCGGACAGGGGGACTGAAGCTTTCTTT. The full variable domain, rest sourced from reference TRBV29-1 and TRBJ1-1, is SAVISQKPSRDICQRGTSLTIQCQVDSQVTMMFWYRQQPGQSLTLIATANQGSEATYESGFVIDKFPISRPNLTFSTLTVSNMSPEDSSIYLCSVVTPDRGTEAFFGQGTRLTVV.

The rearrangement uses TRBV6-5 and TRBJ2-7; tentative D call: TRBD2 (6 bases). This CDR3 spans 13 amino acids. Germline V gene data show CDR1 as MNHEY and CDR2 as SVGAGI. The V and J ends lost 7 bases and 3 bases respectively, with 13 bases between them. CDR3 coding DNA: TGTGCCAGCAATAGAGTTAGCGGCTACGAGCAGTACTTC. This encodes CASNRVSGYEQYF.